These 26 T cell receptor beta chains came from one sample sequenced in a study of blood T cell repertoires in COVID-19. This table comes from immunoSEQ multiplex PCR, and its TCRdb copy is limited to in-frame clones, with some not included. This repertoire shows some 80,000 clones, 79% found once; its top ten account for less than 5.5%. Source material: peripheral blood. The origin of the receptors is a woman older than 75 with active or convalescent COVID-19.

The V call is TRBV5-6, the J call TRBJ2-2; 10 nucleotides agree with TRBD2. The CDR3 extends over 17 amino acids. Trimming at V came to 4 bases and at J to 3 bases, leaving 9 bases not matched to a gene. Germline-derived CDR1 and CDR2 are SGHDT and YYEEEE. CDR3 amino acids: CASSQISGGLHTGELFF. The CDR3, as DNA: TGTGCCAGCAGCCAAATTAGCGGGGGGTTACACACCGGGGAGCTGTTTTTT. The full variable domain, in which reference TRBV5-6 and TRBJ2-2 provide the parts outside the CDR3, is DAGVTQSPTHLIKTRGQQVTLRCSPKSGHDTVSWYQQALGQGPQFIFQYYEEEERQRGNFPDRFSGHQFPNYSSELNVNALLLGDSALYLCASSQISGGLHTGELFFGEGSRLTVL.

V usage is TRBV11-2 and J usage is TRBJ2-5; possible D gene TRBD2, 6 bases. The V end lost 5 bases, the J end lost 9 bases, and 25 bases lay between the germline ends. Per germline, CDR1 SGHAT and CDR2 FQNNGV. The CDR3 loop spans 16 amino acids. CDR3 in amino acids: CASSPLGFSRPGAQYF. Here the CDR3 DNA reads TGTGCCAGCAGCCCCCTGGGCTTCTCCCGCCCGGGAGCCCAGTACTTC.

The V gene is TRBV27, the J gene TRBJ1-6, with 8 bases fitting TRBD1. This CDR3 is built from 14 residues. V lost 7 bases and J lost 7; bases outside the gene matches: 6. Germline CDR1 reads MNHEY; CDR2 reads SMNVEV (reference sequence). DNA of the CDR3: TGTGCCAGCAAACTACAGGGGGTGAATTCACCCCTCCACTTT. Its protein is CASKLQGVNSPLHF.

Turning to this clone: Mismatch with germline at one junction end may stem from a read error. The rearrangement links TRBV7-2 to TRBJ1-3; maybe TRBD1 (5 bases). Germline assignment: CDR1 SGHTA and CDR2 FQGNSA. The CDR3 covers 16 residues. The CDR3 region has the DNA TGTGCCAGCAGCCTAGCGCTCTGGGGGGCTGGAAACACCATATATTTT. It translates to CASSLALWGAGNTIYF.

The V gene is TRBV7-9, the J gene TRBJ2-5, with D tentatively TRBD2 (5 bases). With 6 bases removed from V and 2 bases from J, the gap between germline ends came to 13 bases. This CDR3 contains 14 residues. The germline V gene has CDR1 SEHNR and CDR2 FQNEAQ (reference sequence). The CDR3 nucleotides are TGTGCCAGCAGTTCGTACCGGGGTCAAGAGACCCAGTACTTC. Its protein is CASSSYRGQETQYF. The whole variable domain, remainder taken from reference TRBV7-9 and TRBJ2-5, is DTGVSQNPRHKITKRGQNVTFRCDPISEHNRLYWYRQTLGQGPEFLTYFQNEAQLEKSRLLSDRFSAERPKGSFSTLEIQRTEQGDSAMYLCASSSYRGQETQYFGPGTRLLVL.

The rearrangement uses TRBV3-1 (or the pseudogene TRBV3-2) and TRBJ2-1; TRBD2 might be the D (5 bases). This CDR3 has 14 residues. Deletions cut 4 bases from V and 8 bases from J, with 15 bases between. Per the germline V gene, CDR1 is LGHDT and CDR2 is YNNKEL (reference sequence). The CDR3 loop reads CASSPQRPKDEQFF. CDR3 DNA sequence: TGTGCCAGCAGCCCCCAGCGGCCTAAAGATGAGCAGTTCTTC.

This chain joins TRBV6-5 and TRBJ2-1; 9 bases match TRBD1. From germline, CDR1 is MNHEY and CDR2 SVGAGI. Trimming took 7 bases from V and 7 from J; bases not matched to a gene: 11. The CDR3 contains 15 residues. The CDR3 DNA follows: TGTGCCAGCAACAGACCGGGACAGGGAAGGAATGAGCAGTTCTTC. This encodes CASNRPGQGRNEQFF.

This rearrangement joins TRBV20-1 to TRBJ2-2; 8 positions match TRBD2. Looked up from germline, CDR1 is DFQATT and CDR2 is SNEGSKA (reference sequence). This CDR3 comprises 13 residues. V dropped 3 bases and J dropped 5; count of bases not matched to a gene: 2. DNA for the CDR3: TGCAGTGCTAGTCGGGAGGGTACCGGGGAGCTGTTTTTT. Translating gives CSASREGTGELFF.

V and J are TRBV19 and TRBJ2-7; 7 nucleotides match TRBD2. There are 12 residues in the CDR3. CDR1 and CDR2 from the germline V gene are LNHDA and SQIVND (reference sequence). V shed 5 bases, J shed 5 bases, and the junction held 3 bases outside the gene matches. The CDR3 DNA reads TGTGCCAGTAGTGTAAGCGGGAACGAGCAGTACTTC. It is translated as CASSVSGNEQYF.

DNA of the CDR3: TGTGCCAGCAGCCCCGGGTTAGCGGGAAGACTTGAGCAGTTCTTC. Protein sequence: CASSPGLAGRLEQFF. This chain joins TRBV7-2 and TRBJ2-1; 8 bases are a match to TRBD2. The CDR3 is 15 amino acids. J lost 9 bases, V lost 5 bases, and 12 bases had no gene match. Germline V gene sequence: CDR1 SGHTA, CDR2 FQGNSA. Full variable domain (missing parts from reference TRBV7-2 and TRBJ2-1): GAGVSQSPSNKVTEKGKDVELRCDPISGHTALYWYRQSLGQGLEFLIYFQGNSAPDKSGLPSDRFSAERTGGSVSTLTIQRTQQEDSAVYLCASSPGLAGRLEQFFGPGTRLTVL.

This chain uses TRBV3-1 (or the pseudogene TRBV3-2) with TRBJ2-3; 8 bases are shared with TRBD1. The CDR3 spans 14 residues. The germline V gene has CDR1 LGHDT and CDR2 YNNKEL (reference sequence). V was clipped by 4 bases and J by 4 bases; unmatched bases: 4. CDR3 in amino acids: CASSPYRGADTQYF. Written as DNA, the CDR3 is TGTGCCAGCAGCCCTTACAGGGGGGCAGATACGCAGTATTTT.

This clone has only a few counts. CDR3 DNA sequence: TGCAGTGCTAGAGTCAGCTATGGCTACACCTTC. This encodes CSARVSYGYTF. The chain recombines TRBV20-1 with TRBJ1-2, with D hard to call. Germline V gene lookup returns CDR1 DFQATT and CDR2 SNEGSKA (reference sequence). The CDR3 is 11 amino acids. V lost 1 base and J 4 bases, leaving 4 bases between the germline ends.

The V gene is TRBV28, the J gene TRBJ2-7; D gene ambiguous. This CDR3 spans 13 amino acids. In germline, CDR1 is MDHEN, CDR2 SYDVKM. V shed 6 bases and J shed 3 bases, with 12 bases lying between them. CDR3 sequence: CASRLDIRYEQYF. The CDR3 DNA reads TGTGCCAGCAGATTAGACATTCGCTACGAGCAGTACTTC.

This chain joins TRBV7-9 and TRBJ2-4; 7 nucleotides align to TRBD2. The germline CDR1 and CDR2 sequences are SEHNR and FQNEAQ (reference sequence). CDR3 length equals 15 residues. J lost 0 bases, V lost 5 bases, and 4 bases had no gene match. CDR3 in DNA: TGTGCCAGCAGCCAAGCGGGATCAGCCAAAAACATTCAGTACTTC. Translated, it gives CASSQAGSAKNIQYF.

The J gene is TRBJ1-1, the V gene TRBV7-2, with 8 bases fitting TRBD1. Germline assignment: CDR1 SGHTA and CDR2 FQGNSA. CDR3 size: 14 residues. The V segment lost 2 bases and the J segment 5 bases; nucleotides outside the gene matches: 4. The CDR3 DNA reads TGTGCCAGCAGCTTACAGGGGGCCGCTACTGAAGCTTTCTTT. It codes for CASSLQGAATEAFF.

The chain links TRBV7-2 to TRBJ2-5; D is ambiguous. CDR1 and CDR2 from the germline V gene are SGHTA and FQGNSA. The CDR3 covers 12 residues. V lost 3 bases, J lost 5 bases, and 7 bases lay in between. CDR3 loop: CASSLYGETQYF. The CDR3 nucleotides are TGTGCCAGCAGCTTGTATGGCGAGACCCAGTACTTC.

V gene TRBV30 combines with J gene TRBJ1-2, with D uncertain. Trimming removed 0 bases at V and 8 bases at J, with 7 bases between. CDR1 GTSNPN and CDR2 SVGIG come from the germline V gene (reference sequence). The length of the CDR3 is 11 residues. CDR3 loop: CAWSVSGGYTF. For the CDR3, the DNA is TGTGCCTGGAGTGTATCGGGGGGCTACACCTTC.

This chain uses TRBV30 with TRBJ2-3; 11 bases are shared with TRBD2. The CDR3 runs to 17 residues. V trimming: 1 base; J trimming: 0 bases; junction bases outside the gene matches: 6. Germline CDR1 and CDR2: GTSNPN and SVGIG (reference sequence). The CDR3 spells CAWSGLAGITSTDTQYF. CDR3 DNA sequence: TGTGCCTGGAGTGGACTAGCGGGAATCACTAGCACAGATACGCAGTATTTT.

CDR3 protein: CASSPTSGSGDTQYF. DNA for the CDR3: TGTGCCAGCAGCCCAACTAGCGGGAGTGGAGATACGCAGTATTTT. The chain uses TRBV7-3 and TRBJ2-3; 11 bases match TRBD2. Trimming cost V 5 bases and J 5 bases; bases outside gene matches: 6. In germline, CDR1 is SGHTA, CDR2 FQGTGA. CDR3 length equals 15 residues.

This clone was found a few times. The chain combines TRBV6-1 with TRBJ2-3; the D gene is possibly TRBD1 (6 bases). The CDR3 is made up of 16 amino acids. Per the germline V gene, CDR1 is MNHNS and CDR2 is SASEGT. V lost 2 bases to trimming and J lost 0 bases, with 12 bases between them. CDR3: CASSEIGRGSTDTQYF. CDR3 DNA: TGTGCCAGCAGTGAAATAGGCAGGGGTAGCACAGATACGCAGTATTTT.

This CDR3 reads CASTPTGLAGEGDEQFF. CDR3 sequence (DNA): TGTGCCAGCACCCCAACCGGACTAGCGGGGGAGGGCGATGAGCAGTTCTTC. This chain uses TRBV9 with TRBJ2-1, with 13 bases matching TRBD2. The CDR3 runs 17 residues. The germline CDR1 and CDR2 sequences are SGDLS and YYNGEE. The V and J ends lost 6 bases and 8 bases, in that order; junction bases with no gene match: 14. Supplemented by reference TRBV9 and TRBJ2-1, the full variable domain reads DSGVTQTPKHLITATGQRVTLRCSPRSGDLSVYWYQQSLDQGLQFLIQYYNGEERAKGNILERFSAQQFPDLHSELNLSSLELGDSALYFCASTPTGLAGEGDEQFFGPGTRLTVL.

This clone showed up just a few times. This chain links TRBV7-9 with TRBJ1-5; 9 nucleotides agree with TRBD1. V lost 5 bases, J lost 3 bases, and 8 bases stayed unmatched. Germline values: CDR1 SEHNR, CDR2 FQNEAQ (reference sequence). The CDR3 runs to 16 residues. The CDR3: CASSTGQGGINQPQHF. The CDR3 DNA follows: TGTGCCAGCAGCACGGGACAGGGTGGGATCAATCAGCCCCAGCATTTT. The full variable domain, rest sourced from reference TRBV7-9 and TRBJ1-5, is DTGVSQNPRHKITKRGQNVTFRCDPISEHNRLYWYRQTLGQGPEFLTYFQNEAQLEKSRLLSDRFSAERPKGSFSTLEIQRTEQGDSAMYLCASSTGQGGINQPQHFGDGTRLSIL.

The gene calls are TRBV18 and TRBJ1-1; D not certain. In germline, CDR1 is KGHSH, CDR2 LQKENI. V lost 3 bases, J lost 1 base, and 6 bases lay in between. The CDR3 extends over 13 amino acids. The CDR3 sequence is CASSPRQNTEAFF. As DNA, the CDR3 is TGTGCCAGCTCACCGAGACAGAACACTGAAGCTTTCTTT.

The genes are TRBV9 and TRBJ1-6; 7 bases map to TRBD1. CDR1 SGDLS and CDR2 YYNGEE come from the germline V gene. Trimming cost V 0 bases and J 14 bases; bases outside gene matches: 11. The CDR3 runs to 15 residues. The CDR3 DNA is TGTGCCAGCAGCGTAGGGGGGACAGAGGGAAGAGCCCTCCACTTT. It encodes CASSVGGTEGRALHF. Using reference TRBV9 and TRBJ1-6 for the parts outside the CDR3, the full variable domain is DSGVTQTPKHLITATGQRVTLRCSPRSGDLSVYWYQQSLDQGLQFLIQYYNGEERAKGNILERFSAQQFPDLHSELNLSSLELGDSALYFCASSVGGTEGRALHFGNGTRLTVT.

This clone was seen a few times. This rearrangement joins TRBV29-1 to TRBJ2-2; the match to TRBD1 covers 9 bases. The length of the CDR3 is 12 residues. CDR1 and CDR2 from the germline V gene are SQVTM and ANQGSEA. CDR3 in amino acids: CGTGHSSGELFF. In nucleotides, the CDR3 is TGCGGGACAGGGCATTCTTCCGGGGAGCTGTTTTTT.

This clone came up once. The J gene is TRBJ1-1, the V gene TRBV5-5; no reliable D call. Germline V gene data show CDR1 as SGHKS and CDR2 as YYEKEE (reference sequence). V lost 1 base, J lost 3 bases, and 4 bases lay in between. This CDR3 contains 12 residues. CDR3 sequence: CASSLYDTEAFF. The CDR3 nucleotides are TGTGCCAGCAGCTTGTATGACACTGAAGCTTTCTTT. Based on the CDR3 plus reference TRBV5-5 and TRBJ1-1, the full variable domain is DAGVTQSPTHLIKTRGQQVTLRCSPISGHKSVSWYQQVLGQGPQFIFQYYEKEERGRGNFPDRFSARQFPNYSSELNVNALLLGDSALYLCASSLYDTEAFFGQGTRLTVV.